This TCR beta chain came from a study of control samples from healthy donors and cancer patients. Using immunoSEQ multiplex PCR, the repertoire was profiled, and TCRdb retains in-frame clones only, with some absent. The table shows about 160,000 clones, with approximately 96% occurring only once. CDR3 length: 17 amino acids. CDR1 is MDHEN, CDR2 SYDVKM, per germline. Trimming took 7 bases from V and 4 from J; bases not matched to a gene: 11. The receptor was derived from a woman under 40 in good health. The chain uses TRBV28 and TRBJ2-5, with 14 bases matching TRBD2. The sequenced material came from blood. CDR3 residues: CASILPGLAGGPETQYF. The CDR3 DNA reads as TGTGCCAGCATCTTACCCGGACTAGCGGGAGGCCCAGAGACCCAGTACTTC.